The present T cell receptor beta chain was sequenced within a study of blood T cell repertoires in COVID-19. Study members were between about 18 and 89 years old and lived in 20 to 30 US regions. V was pared by 2 bases and J by 4 bases, with 21 bases between. This CDR3 is built from 17 residues. Germline V gives CDR1 SGHDT, CDR2 YYEEEE. The table came from immunoSEQ multiplex PCR; TCRdb's copy has only in-frame clones and leaves some out. The sample carries about 400,000 clones, 85% to 90% recorded once. The rearrangement uses TRBV5-6 and TRBJ1-1; a weak D match, TRBD1 (6 bases). What was sequenced was PBMCs or T cells enriched from blood (not recorded which). This clonotype was sampled from a woman younger than 45 with acute COVID-19. CDR3 in amino acids: CASSFPLNRERGTEAFF. For the CDR3, the DNA is TGTGCCAGCAGCTTCCCTCTCAACAGGGAAAGGGGCACTGAAGCTTTCTTT.